One sample yielded the 18 T cell receptor beta chains listed below, sequenced in a study of early T cells in non-severe SARS-CoV-2 infection. TCRdb passed the 5' RACE reads through MiXCR, listing each CDR3 protein once. Seen here are around 39,000 distinct CDR3 sequences, 7.5% to 9% observed once, and the top ten hold roughly 12%. Sequenced material: whole blood, taken at baseline. The receptors were sampled from an adult who was a healthcare worker with PCR-confirmed SARS-CoV-2 infection or an uninfected control (not recorded which).

This clonotype was counted many times. V gene TRBV12-3 or TRBV12-4 combines with J gene TRBJ1-5; possible D gene TRBD1, 6 bases. The CDR3 is 14 residues long. V shed 3 bases and J shed 5 bases, with 11 bases lying between them. CDR3 coding DNA: TGTGCCAGCAGTTTGACAGGTGGCGATCAGCCCCAGCATTTT. The encoded protein is CASSLTGGDQPQHF.

In its sample, this clonotype was seen a few times. The chain recombines TRBV6-2 or TRBV6-3 with TRBJ2-1, with TRBD2 matching 8 bases. The length of the CDR3 is 14 residues. V was pared by 9 bases and J by 4 bases, with 8 bases of the junction left unmatched. Germline V gene sequence: CDR1 MNHEY, CDR2 SVGEGT. The CDR3 region is CASKAGDLYNEQFF. The DNA of the CDR3 is TGTGCCAGTAAAGCGGGGGACCTGTACAATGAGCAGTTCTTC.

This clonotype was found many times. The rearrangement uses TRBV12-2 and TRBJ1-2. TRBV12-2 counts as a pseudogene. The CDR3 is 12 amino acids. The CDR3 is CASRVRRYGYTF. The DNA of the CDR3 is TGTGCAAGTCGCGTGAGGCGCTATGGCTACACCTTC.

This clonotype showed up many times. The V gene is TRBV7-2, the J gene TRBJ2-1; D ambiguous. V was shortened by 3 bases and J by 0 bases, with 9 bases between the two germline ends. CDR1 is SGHTA, CDR2 FQGNSA, per germline. CDR3 length: 15 amino acids. In DNA form, the CDR3 reads TGTGCCAGCAGCTTCCAGCCGCGCTCCTACAATGAGCAGTTCTTC. Protein: CASSFQPRSYNEQFF.

In its sample, this clonotype was seen a few times. V and J are TRBV12-3 or TRBV12-4 and TRBJ2-1; 14 nucleotides agree with TRBD2. The CDR3 has 16 amino acids. The trim removed 6 bases at V and 4 bases at J, leaving 5 bases unmatched. The CDR3 sequence: CASRRTSGGTYNEQFF. CDR3 nucleotide sequence: TGTGCCAGCAGAAGGACTAGCGGGGGGACGTACAATGAGCAGTTCTTC.

This sequence joins TRBV20-1 and TRBJ2-5; D uncertain. The CDR3 totals 11 residues. The V gene's germline CDR1 is DFQATT and CDR2 SNEGSKA (reference sequence). Trimming left V 3 bases short and J 5 bases short, with 7 bases between. The CDR3 reads CSARLGETQYF. The CDR3 nucleotides are TGCAGTGCTAGGTTGGGGGAGACCCAGTACTTC.

This clonotype was seen repeatedly, ten times or more. The rearrangement uses TRBV12-3 or TRBV12-4 and TRBJ2-5, with TRBD2 identical over 7 bases. The CDR3 is 13 amino acids. V trimming: 6 bases; J trimming: 3 bases; junction bases outside the gene matches: 4. CDR3: CASRPRGEETQYF. For the CDR3, the DNA is TGTGCCAGCAGGCCCCGGGGGGAAGAGACCCAGTACTTC.

The sample holds a few counts of this clonotype. The V call is TRBV6-2 or TRBV6-3, the J call TRBJ1-1; weak D call: TRBD1 (5 bases). This CDR3 is 13 amino acids long. CDR1 is MNHEY, CDR2 SVGEGT, per germline. With 6 bases removed from V and 1 base from J, the gap between germline ends came to 9 bases. The CDR3 is CASSPTENTEAFF. The CDR3 DNA reads as TGTGCCAGCAGCCCGACAGAGAACACTGAAGCTTTCTTT.

This clonotype came up a few times. This rearrangement joins TRBV6-4 to TRBJ2-1; D is uncertain. Germline loops: CDR1 MRHNA, CDR2 SNTAGT. The CDR3 totals 13 residues. V was cut by 4 bases and J by 5 bases, with 9 bases left in between. The CDR3 spells CASSVGPDNEQFF. The CDR3 DNA reads as TGTGCCAGCAGTGTTGGACCTGACAATGAGCAGTTCTTC.

At least ten counts were recorded for this clonotype. The rearrangement joins TRBV11-2 to TRBJ2-1; D not resolved. V lost 0 bases and J 5 bases, leaving 8 bases between the germline ends. This CDR3 spans 14 amino acids. Germline CDR1 SGHAT, CDR2 FQNNGV. The CDR3 bases are TGTGCCAGCAGCTTAGATGTCGGACACAATGAGCAGTTCTTC. Protein sequence: CASSLDVGHNEQFF.

CDR3 sequence: CASRANYGYTF. DNA for the CDR3: TGTGCCAGCAGGGCGAACTATGGCTACACCTTC. V gene TRBV5-6 combines with J gene TRBJ1-2, with D unclear. The germline gives CDR1 SGHDT, CDR2 YYEEEE. This CDR3 is built from 11 residues. Between the trimmed V and J ends, which lost 5 bases and 2 bases, there was a span of 4 bases.

This clonotype showed up just a few times. V gene TRBV7-6 combines with J gene TRBJ2-1; D unresolved. Trimming shortened V by 2 bases and J by 5 bases, and 7 bases separated the two germline ends. Germline V CDR1 and CDR2: SGHVS, FNYEAQ. The CDR3 contains 13 residues. The CDR3 region is CASSLTGNNEQFF. The CDR3 DNA reads TGTGCCAGCAGCTTAACCGGTAACAATGAGCAGTTCTTC.

This clonotype was counted ten times or more. This rearrangement joins TRBV7-6 to TRBJ2-1; D possibly corresponds to TRBD2 (5 bases). Trimming removed 3 bases from V and 0 bases from J, with 9 bases in between. The CDR3 totals 15 residues. Germline-derived CDR1 and CDR2 are SGHVS and FNYEAQ. The CDR3 DNA reads as TGTGCCAGCAGCTTGGAAGGGAGCTCCTACAATGAGCAGTTCTTC. This sequence encodes CASSLEGSSYNEQFF.

This clonotype appeared a few times. V is TRBV21-1 and J is TRBJ1-2; the D segment call TRBD1 is taken from the table without a DNA check. TRBV21-1 is an annotated pseudogene. The CDR3 is 15 amino acids. The CDR3 DNA follows: TGTGCCAGCAGCTCCCGGGGGCGGGGAAAGGGCGGCTACACCTTC. Residues: CASSSRGRGKGGYTF.

The gene calls are TRBV18 and TRBJ2-1, with D possibly being TRBD1 or TRBD2 (6 bases each). The CDR3 has 14 amino acids. V dropped 4 bases and J dropped 9 bases, with 16 bases sitting between them. Germline V gene lookup returns CDR1 KGHSH and CDR2 LQKENI. The CDR3 region has the DNA TGTGCCAGCTCACTACCCGGGGGCGAGATTGAGCAGTTCTTC. Translation gives CASSLPGGEIEQFF. Full variable domain (remainder filled in from reference TRBV18 and TRBJ2-1): NAGVMQNPRHLVRRRGQEARLRCSPMKGHSHVYWYRQLPEEGLKFMVYLQKENIIDESGMPKERFSAEFPKEGPSILRIQQVVRGDSAAYFCASSLPGGEIEQFFGPGTRLTVL.

There are many counts of this clonotype. V is TRBV27 and J is TRBJ1-1; D ambiguous. Trimming removed 3 bases from V and 1 base from J, with 12 bases in between. Germline CDR1 MNHEY, CDR2 SMNVEV (reference sequence). CDR3 length: 15 amino acids. The CDR3 region is CASSFQYSGNTEAFF. CDR3 sequence (DNA): TGTGCCAGCAGTTTTCAATACAGTGGGAACACTGAAGCTTTCTTT.

This clonotype has only a few counts. This chain connects TRBV29-1 to TRBJ1-2; D is possibly TRBD1 (6 bases). V was clipped by 6 bases and J by 2 bases, with 16 bases between them. Per germline, CDR1 SQVTM and CDR2 ANQGSEA. The CDR3 is 14 residues long. The CDR3 coding sequence is TGCAGCGTGCTACCGGGACAAGAAAACTATGGCTACACCTTC. It is translated as CSVLPGQENYGYTF.

This clonotype was picked up many times. The chain uses TRBV30 and TRBJ1-1; D uncertain. The germline V gene encodes CDR1 GTSNPN and CDR2 SVGIG (reference sequence). V was shortened by 2 bases and J by 7 bases, with 8 bases between the two germline ends. This CDR3 is built from 11 residues. The CDR3 spells CAWSWEGEAFF. DNA of the CDR3: TGTGCCTGGAGTTGGGAGGGTGAAGCTTTCTTT. The full variable domain, in which reference TRBV30 and TRBJ1-1 provide the parts outside the CDR3, is SQTIHQWPATLVQPVGSPLSLECTVEGTSNPNLYWYRQAAGRGLQLLFYSVGIGQISSEVPQNLSASRPQDRQFILSSKKLLLSDSGFYLCAWSWEGEAFFGQGTRLTVV.